This TCR beta chain was profiled in a study of shared clonotypes between healthy human individuals. Study-wide context: Plates per donor: three CD4 naive, three CD4 memory, two CD8 naive, one CD8 memory.

A CD45RA-negative memory subset and a CD45RA+ naive subset were separated from the CD4+ cells. Germline assignment: CDR1 MNHEY and CDR2 SVGAGI. The CDR3 is 15 amino acids. V lost 0 bases and J 0 bases, leaving 3 bases between the germline ends. This was a deep-level run. Original methodology: Owing to the provision of junction-only sequences devoid of quality scores by immunoSEQ, filtering differed. TCRdb's copy holds only in-frame clones and misses some; the assay was immunoSEQ multiplex PCR. For V, J and clone size, that table is used; D and trimming come from the DNA. Of 1,500,000 or so clones in the sample, about 98.5% were seen once.

The sample consisted of naive CD4+ T cells sorted from blood. Subset: CD45RA+ positively selected. This sequence joins TRBV6-5 and TRBJ2-6; the D is unclear. The TCR was taken from a man aged 25 to 40 in good health. CDR3 DNA sequence: TGTGCCAGCAGTTACTCCCCCTCTGGGGCCAACGTCCTGACTTTC. It yields the protein CASSYSPSGANVLTF.